The next 14 T cell receptor beta chains were all read from a single sample in a study of Ad26.COV2.S vaccination and SARS-CoV-2 variants. The protocol was immunoSEQ multiplex PCR, while the TCRdb copy is restricted to in-frame clones and leaves out a portion. The top ten hold about 2.5% of the sample, which has roughly 420,000 clones, 75% to 90% seen once. Documented treatment: some 20 received Ad26.COV2.S at low or high dose, single or two shots; roughly 5 received placebo; per-sample allocation not given. The samples were gathered on day 63 after the first injection of vaccine or placebo. The material sequenced was peripheral blood, taken in a trial of Ad26.COV2.S vaccine versus placebo. The origin of the receptors is a person aged 18-65 years who received the Ad26.COV2.S COVID-19 vaccine or a placebo.

This chain connects TRBV20-1 to TRBJ2-3, with D hard to call. Germline CDR1 and CDR2: DFQATT and SNEGSKA (reference sequence). The CDR3 runs to 11 residues. CDR3 nucleotide sequence: TGCAGCACTACTCGGGCCTATACGCAGTATTTT. Translation gives CSTTRAYTQYF.

The chain uses TRBV27 and TRBJ2-6, with D possibly called TRBD1 or TRBD2 (5 bases each). Deletions cut 5 bases from V and 3 bases from J, with 20 bases between. Germline CDR1 and CDR2: MNHEY and SMNVEV (reference sequence). The CDR3 loop spans 18 amino acids. The CDR3, as DNA: TGTGCCAGCAGTGGGGGTCCTCGGGTTTTATTTGGGGCCAACGTCCTGACTTTC. It is translated as CASSGGPRVLFGANVLTF.

This chain joins TRBV4-1 and TRBJ2-1; TRBD2 matches at 7 bases. The CDR3 is 17 residues long. V trimming: 5 bases; J trimming: 3 bases; junction bases outside the gene matches: 13. Germline V CDR1 and CDR2: MGHRA, YSYEKL. CDR3 residues: CASSVLLAGELYNEQFF. The CDR3 nucleotides are TGCGCCAGCAGCGTACTACTCGCGGGGGAGCTCTACAATGAGCAGTTCTTC.

The chain joins TRBV11-1 to TRBJ2-7, with D possibly being TRBD1 (5 bases). The CDR3 sequence is 13 residues long. Germline-derived CDR1 and CDR2 are SGHAT and FQDESV (reference sequence). Trimming stripped 5 bases from V and 1 base from J, with 9 bases between. This CDR3 reads CASSPGISYEQYF. The CDR3 coding sequence is TGTGCCAGCAGCCCAGGGATATCCTACGAGCAGTACTTC.

The chain employs TRBV19 and TRBJ2-7, with D possibly TRBD1 on 6 matching bases. Looked up from germline, CDR1 is LNHDA and CDR2 is SQIVND (reference sequence). CDR3 length: 15 residues. V was trimmed by 5 bases and J by 3 bases, leaving 17 bases between them. CDR3 residues: CASSVTRDTGYEQYF. DNA for the CDR3: TGTGCCAGTAGTGTCACCCGGGACACCGGCTACGAGCAGTACTTC.

This chain uses TRBV5-1 with TRBJ2-1; D gene uncertain. V was cut by 3 bases and J by 6 bases, with 4 bases left in between. Germline CDR1 is SGHRS and CDR2 is YFSETQ. This CDR3 is built from 11 residues. The CDR3 DNA follows: TGCGCCAGCAGCTCTTTCAATGAGCAGTTCTTC. It codes for CASSSFNEQFF. Supplemented by reference TRBV5-1 and TRBJ2-1, the full variable domain reads KAGVTQTPRYLIKTRGQQVTLSCSPISGHRSVSWYQQTPGQGLQFLFEYFSETQRNKGNFPGRFSGRQFSNSRSEMNVSTLELGDSALYLCASSSFNEQFFGPGTRLTVL.

The J gene is TRBJ1-4, the V gene TRBV19; 11 bases align to TRBD1. Losses at the gene ends were 6 bases for V and 8 bases for J; bases not matched to a gene: 8. Germline lookup yields CDR1 LNHDA and CDR2 SQIVND (reference sequence). CDR3 length equals 15 residues. The CDR3 is CASRIGTGGVEKLFF. DNA for the CDR3: TGTGCCAGTAGGATCGGGACAGGGGGAGTAGAAAAACTGTTTTTT. The complete variable domain, with remaining parts taken from reference TRBV19 and TRBJ1-4, reads DGGITQSPKYLFRKEGQNVTLSCEQNLNHDAMYWYRQDPGQGLRLIYYSQIVNDFQKGDIAEGYSVSREKKESFPLTVTSAQKNPTAFYLCASRIGTGGVEKLFFGSGTQLSVL.

The chain carries TRBV28 and TRBJ1-2, with D perhaps matching TRBD1 (5 bases). CDR1 is MDHEN and CDR2 is SYDVKM in the germline V gene. This CDR3 is built from 13 residues. V lost 8 bases and J 7 bases, leaving 17 bases between the germline ends. The CDR3: CASQAQGGFGYTF. The CDR3 DNA is TGTGCCAGCCAGGCTCAGGGAGGTTTTGGCTACACCTTC.

The chain recombines TRBV5-1 with TRBJ2-3, with D unresolved. The V end was cut by 2 bases, the J end by 0 bases, with 7 bases between. Germline lookup yields CDR1 SGHRS and CDR2 YFSETQ. CDR3 size: 14 residues. Written as DNA, the CDR3 is TGCGCCAGCAGCTTCACCAAAAGCACAGATACGCAGTATTTT. The encoded protein is CASSFTKSTDTQYF.

This clone occurred once. V gene TRBV27 combines with J gene TRBJ2-3; D is undetermined. The CDR3 consists of 14 residues. Trimming stripped 4 bases from V and 1 base from J, with 9 bases between. Germline lookup yields CDR1 MNHEY and CDR2 SMNVEV (reference sequence). CDR3: CASSWRSRTDTQYF. The CDR3 region has the DNA TGTGCCAGCAGTTGGCGCAGCCGCACAGATACGCAGTATTTT.

The chain recombines TRBV16 with TRBJ1-4; 9 positions agree with TRBD1. Trimming took 3 bases from V and 5 from J; bases not matched to a gene: 1. Germline V CDR1 and CDR2: KGHSY, FQNENV. This CDR3 is built from 14 residues. The CDR3 coding sequence is TGTGCCAGCAGCCAGGGACAGGGAAATGAAAAACTGTTTTTT. This gives the protein CASSQGQGNEKLFF.

This chain links TRBV11-3 with TRBJ2-7; D unclear. This CDR3 contains 15 residues. Germline V gene sequence: CDR1 SGHNT, CDR2 YENEEA. Trimming removed 3 bases from V and 3 bases from J, with 15 bases in between. The CDR3 DNA sequence: TGTGCCAGCAGCTTGGATTCCGGGCCCTACTACGAGCAGTACTTC. Translation: CASSLDSGPYYEQYF.

This CDR3 is CASSQDGGWRAGETQYF. The DNA for the CDR3 is TGCGCCAGCAGCCAAGACGGAGGTTGGAGGGCCGGGGAGACCCAGTACTTC. This chain joins TRBV4-1 and TRBJ2-5; D might be TRBD2 (6 bases). Germline V lookup: CDR1 MGHRA, CDR2 YSYEKL. The CDR3 is 17 residues long. Deletions cut 0 bases from V and 5 bases from J, with 19 bases between.

In its sample, this clone was seen a few times. CDR3 protein: CASSPTGTSYEQYF. In nucleotides, the CDR3 is TGTGCCAGCTCACCCACCGGGACCTCCTACGAGCAGTACTTC. This chain connects TRBV18 to TRBJ2-7, with D possibly being TRBD1 or TRBD2 (5 bases each). Germline V gene lookup returns CDR1 KGHSH and CDR2 LQKENI. Trimming shortened V by 3 bases and J by 0 bases, and 9 bases separated the two germline ends. This CDR3 is built from 14 residues.